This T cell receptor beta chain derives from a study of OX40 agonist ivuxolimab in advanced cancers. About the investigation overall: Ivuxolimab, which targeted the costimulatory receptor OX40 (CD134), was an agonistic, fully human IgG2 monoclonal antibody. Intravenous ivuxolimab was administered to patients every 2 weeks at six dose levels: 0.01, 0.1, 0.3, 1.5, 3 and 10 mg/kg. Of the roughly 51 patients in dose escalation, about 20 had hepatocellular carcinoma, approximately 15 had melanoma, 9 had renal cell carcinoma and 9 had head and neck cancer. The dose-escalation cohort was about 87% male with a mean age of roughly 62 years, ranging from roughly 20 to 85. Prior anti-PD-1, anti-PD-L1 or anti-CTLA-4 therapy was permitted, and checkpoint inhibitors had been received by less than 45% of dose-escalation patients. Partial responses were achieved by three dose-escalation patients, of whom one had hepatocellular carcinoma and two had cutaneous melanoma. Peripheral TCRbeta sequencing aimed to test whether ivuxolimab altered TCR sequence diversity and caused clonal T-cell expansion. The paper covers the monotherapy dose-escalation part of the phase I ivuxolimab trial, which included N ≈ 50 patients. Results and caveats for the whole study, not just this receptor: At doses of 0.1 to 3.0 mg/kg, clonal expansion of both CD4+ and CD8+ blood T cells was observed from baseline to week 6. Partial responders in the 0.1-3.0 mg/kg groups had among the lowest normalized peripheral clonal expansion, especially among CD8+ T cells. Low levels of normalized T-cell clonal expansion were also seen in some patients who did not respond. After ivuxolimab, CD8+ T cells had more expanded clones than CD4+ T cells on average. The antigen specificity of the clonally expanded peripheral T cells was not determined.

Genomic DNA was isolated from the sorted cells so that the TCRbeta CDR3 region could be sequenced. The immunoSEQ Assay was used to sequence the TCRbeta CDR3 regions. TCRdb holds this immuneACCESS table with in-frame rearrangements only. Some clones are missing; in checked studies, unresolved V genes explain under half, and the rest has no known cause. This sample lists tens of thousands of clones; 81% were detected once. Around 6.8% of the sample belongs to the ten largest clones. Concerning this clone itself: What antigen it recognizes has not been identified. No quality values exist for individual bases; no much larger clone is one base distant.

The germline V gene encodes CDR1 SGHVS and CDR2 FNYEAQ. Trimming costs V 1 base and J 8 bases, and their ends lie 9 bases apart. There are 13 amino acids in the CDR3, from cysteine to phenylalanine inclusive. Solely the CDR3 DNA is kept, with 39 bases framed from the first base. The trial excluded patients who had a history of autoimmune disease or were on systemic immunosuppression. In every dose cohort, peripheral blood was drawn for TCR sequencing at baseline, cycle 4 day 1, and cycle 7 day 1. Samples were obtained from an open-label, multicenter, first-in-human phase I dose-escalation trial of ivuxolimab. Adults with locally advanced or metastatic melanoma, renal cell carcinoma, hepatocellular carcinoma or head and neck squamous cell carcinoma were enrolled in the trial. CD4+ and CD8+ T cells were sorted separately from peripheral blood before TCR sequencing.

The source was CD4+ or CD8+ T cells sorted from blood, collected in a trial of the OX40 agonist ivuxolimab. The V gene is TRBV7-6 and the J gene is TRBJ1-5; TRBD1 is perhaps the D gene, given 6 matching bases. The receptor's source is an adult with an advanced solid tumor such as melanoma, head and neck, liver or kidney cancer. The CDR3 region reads CASSLEKGEPQHF. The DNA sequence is TGTGCCAGCAGCTTAGAGAAGGGGGAGCCCCAGCATTTT.